One and the same sample provided the 3 T cell receptor beta chains below, sequenced in a study of vaccination effects on CD4 cells after COVID-19. Pools of viral peptides were used by the ViraFEST assay to expand antigen-specific CD4+ T cells ahead of sequencing. Subsequent to a culture period of 10 to 11 days, CD4+ T cells were isolated. Participants were vaccinated with two doses of either the BNT162b2 or mRNA-1273 vaccine. The table came from immunoSEQ multiplex PCR; TCRdb's copy has only in-frame clones and leaves some out. The sample has 20,000 to 30,000 clones; 69% are singletons. No antigen is known for these receptors. Here the sequenced sample was CD4+ T cells from PBMCs cultured with SARS-CoV-2 spike peptides, taken after COVID-19 vaccination. These TCRs come from a human donor who received a COVID-19 vaccine.

This clone was detected only a few times. V usage is TRBV27 and J usage is TRBJ1-5; D not certain. Trimming shortened V by 6 bases and J by 7 bases, and 16 bases separated the two germline ends. CDR3 length equals 14 residues. Germline lookup yields CDR1 MNHEY and CDR2 SMNVEV (reference sequence). For the CDR3, the DNA is TGTGCCAGCAGCCAGACCTCCCCCGACCAGCCCCAGCATTTT. It encodes CASSQTSPDQPQHF.

In nucleotides, the CDR3 is TGTGCCAGCAGACTAGGGACAGCTGGGGCCAACGTCCTGACTTTC. Protein product: CASRLGTAGANVLTF. This sequence joins TRBV27 and TRBJ2-6, with 7 nucleotides matching TRBD1. The V gene's germline CDR1 is MNHEY and CDR2 SMNVEV (reference sequence). CDR3 length equals 15 residues. The V gene end was trimmed by 6 bases and the J gene end by 2 bases; junction bases not matched to a gene: 4.

About this clone itself: Other DNA sequences in the same sample also yield this CDR3. The rearrangement joins TRBV15 to TRBJ1-5; D is unclear. Trimming took off 3 bases at V and 3 bases at J, with 3 bases between the two ends. The germline CDR1 and CDR2 sequences are LNHNV and YYDKDF (reference sequence). This CDR3 has 12 amino acids. CDR3 loop: CATSRDNQPQHF. CDR3 DNA: TGTGCCACCAGCAGGGACAATCAGCCCCAGCATTTT.